The clone carrying this T cell receptor (beta chain) was recorded once. Other DNA sequences from this sample encode an identical CDR3 as well. The data stem from a study of blood T cell repertoires in COVID-19. Measured with immunoSEQ multiplex PCR; TCRdb has only the in-frame clones, and not every one. This table holds about 250,000 clones, roughly 84% found once. CDR1 is SGDLS, CDR2 YYNGEE, per germline. The CDR3 extends over 14 amino acids. J was trimmed by 2 bases and V by 2 bases; bases with no gene match: 3. The TCR originated in a man aged 40-49 years with acute or convalescent COVID-19. The sample consisted of peripheral blood. The rearrangement joins TRBV9 to TRBJ2-7; 8 nucleotides line up with TRBD1. The CDR3 reads CASSVGTGTYEQYF. CDR3 DNA: TGTGCCAGCAGCGTCGGGACAGGAACCTACGAGCAGTACTTC.